This passage covers 32 T cell receptor beta chains from one sample sequenced in a study of CD8+ T cells in alopecia areata. Isolated RNA was reverse transcribed into cDNA used as the sequencing template. Clones were sequenced by immunoSEQ multiplex PCR, and TCRdb holds only the in-frame ones, with some missing. The sample carries 150,000 to 200,000 clones, 55% to 75% recorded once. Treatment meaning: oral pan-JAK inhibitor, 5-10 mg twice daily. Sequenced here: CD4+ T cells sorted from blood, sampled at week 24, from a patient treated with tofacitinib. Receptors were obtained from a human donor with alopecia areata.

This rearrangement joins TRBV5-6 to TRBJ1-4; tentative D call: TRBD1 (5 bases). V lost 0 bases to trimming and J lost 6 bases, with 12 bases between them. This CDR3 region has 15 residues. Germline lookup yields CDR1 SGHDT and CDR2 YYEEEE. The CDR3 here is CASSLVQGKDEKLFF. In DNA, the CDR3 is TGTGCCAGCAGCTTGGTGCAGGGCAAGGATGAAAAACTGTTTTTT.

The chain has TRBV18 and TRBJ1-1; tentative D call: TRBD1 (6 bases). Trimming stripped 3 bases from V and 4 bases from J, with 9 bases between. Germline V CDR1 and CDR2: KGHSH, LQKENI. The CDR3 covers 13 residues. The CDR3 spells CASSPEGGTEAFF. CDR3 in DNA: TGTGCCAGCTCACCCGAGGGGGGCACTGAAGCTTTCTTT. Looking up the rest from reference TRBV18 and TRBJ1-1 gives the full variable domain: NAGVMQNPRHLVRRRGQEARLRCSPMKGHSHVYWYRQLPEEGLKFMVYLQKENIIDESGMPKERFSAEFPKEGPSILRIQQVVRGDSAAYFCASSPEGGTEAFFGQGTRLTVV.

V gene TRBV2 combines with J gene TRBJ1-5; D unclear. Deletions cut 3 bases from V and 0 bases from J, with 9 bases between. Germline V CDR1 and CDR2: SNHLY, FYNNEI. The CDR3 loop spans 15 amino acids. The CDR3 here is CASSEVRSSNQPQHF. DNA for the CDR3: TGTGCCAGCAGTGAGGTCAGATCTAGCAATCAGCCCCAGCATTTT.

The chain employs TRBV9 and TRBJ2-5; D possibly matches TRBD1 or TRBD2 (5 bases each). With 0 bases removed from V and 10 bases from J, the gap between germline ends came to 13 bases. CDR1 is SGDLS, CDR2 YYNGEE, per germline. The CDR3 has 13 residues. This CDR3 reads CASSVGGERGQYF. The CDR3 bases are TGTGCCAGCAGCGTAGGAGGGGAGAGGGGCCAGTACTTC.

The chain combines TRBV30 with TRBJ2-3; 9 nucleotides match TRBD2. Unmatched junction bases numbered 5, after V lost 5 bases and J lost 2 bases. The CDR3 is 14 amino acids. Germline V gene lookup returns CDR1 GTSNPN and CDR2 SVGIG (reference sequence). Written as DNA, the CDR3 is TGTGCCTGGGACCTAGCGGGGTACACAGATACGCAGTATTTT. Translating it yields CAWDLAGYTDTQYF.

The genes are TRBV19 and TRBJ2-1; D is perhaps TRBD1 (6 bases). Germline V lookup: CDR1 LNHDA, CDR2 SQIVND (reference sequence). This CDR3 is built from 14 residues. V was trimmed by 3 bases and J by 6 bases, leaving 12 bases between them. CDR3 coding DNA: TGTGCCAGTAGTATTGGGGGCGCCCCCAATGAGCAGTTCTTC. Translating gives CASSIGGAPNEQFF.

The CDR3 here is CASSFGFGREPLQETQYF. In DNA, the CDR3 is TGCGCCAGCAGCTTCGGTTTTGGTCGCGAACCACTCCAAGAGACCCAGTACTTC. This rearrangement joins TRBV5-1 to TRBJ2-5, with D unresolved. V was shortened by 2 bases and J by 1 base, with 21 bases between the two germline ends. This CDR3 is built from 18 residues. Germline CDR1 SGHRS, CDR2 YFSETQ.

This clone was counted a few times. The chain uses TRBV15 and TRBJ2-5; D perhaps matches TRBD2 (5 bases). Per germline, CDR1 LNHNV and CDR2 YYDKDF (reference sequence). V lost 0 bases and J lost 2, with 10 bases in between. This CDR3 has 15 residues. CDR3 DNA: TGTGCCACCAGCAGAGATCTGGGAGTACAAGAGACCCAGTACTTC. Its protein is CATSRDLGVQETQYF.

CDR3 sequence (DNA): TGCGCCAGCAGCCCAAGCGGGGGCAGCACAGATACGCAGTATTTT. Translating gives CASSPSGGSTDTQYF. The chain links TRBV5-1 to TRBJ2-3; 8 positions match TRBD2. Trimming at V came to 4 bases and at J to 0 bases, leaving 4 bases not matched to a gene. This CDR3 has 15 amino acids. Germline CDR1 is SGHRS and CDR2 is YFSETQ.

In its sample, this clone was seen a few times. The CDR3 spells CASSLLPENTGELFF. In DNA, the CDR3 is TGCGCCAGCAGCTTGTTACCAGAGAACACCGGGGAGCTGTTTTTT. The chain links TRBV5-1 to TRBJ2-2; D unclear. V was cut by 1 base and J by 1 base, with 8 bases left in between. Germline V gene data show CDR1 as SGHRS and CDR2 as YFSETQ. The CDR3 extends over 15 amino acids.

This chain joins TRBV18 and TRBJ2-5, with a weak D call TRBD2 (6 bases). The germline gives CDR1 KGHSH, CDR2 LQKENI. V was trimmed by 3 bases and J by 3 bases, leaving 17 bases between them. The CDR3 spans 16 residues. The CDR3 reads CASSPSGGASKETQYF. CDR3 sequence (DNA): TGTGCCAGCTCACCGTCCGGCGGGGCGTCCAAAGAGACCCAGTACTTC.

The V gene is TRBV30, the J gene TRBJ2-7; D may be TRBD1 or TRBD2 (5 bases each). This CDR3 is built from 12 residues. Trimming removed 5 bases at V and 2 bases at J, with 10 bases between. In germline, CDR1 is GTSNPN, CDR2 SVGIG (reference sequence). The CDR3, as DNA: TGTGCCTGGGGGGACCTCACCTACGAGCAGTACTTC. Amino acid sequence: CAWGDLTYEQYF.

This rearrangement joins TRBV29-1 to TRBJ2-3; 11 nucleotides align to TRBD2. The CDR3 runs to 14 residues. V shed 8 bases, J shed 1 base, and the junction held 5 bases outside the gene matches. The germline V gene has CDR1 SQVTM and CDR2 ANQGSEA. The CDR3 here is CSTRTSGRTDTQYF. The CDR3 DNA is TGCAGCACTCGGACTAGCGGGCGCACAGATACGCAGTATTTT.

The chain employs TRBV30 and TRBJ2-7, with TRBD1 matching 7 bases. The CDR3 is 11 residues long. Germline loops: CDR1 GTSNPN, CDR2 SVGIG (reference sequence). V shed 4 bases and J 7 bases; nucleotides not matched to a gene: 4. CDR3 amino acids: CAWKTGKEQYF. For the CDR3, the DNA is TGTGCCTGGAAGACAGGGAAAGAGCAGTACTTC.

The J gene is TRBJ1-2, the V gene TRBV7-8; perhaps TRBD1 as D (5 bases). Germline assignment: CDR1 SGHVS and CDR2 FQNEAQ. The CDR3 is made up of 15 amino acids. V gave up 5 bases and J gave up 4 bases, with 17 bases separating them. The CDR3 DNA sequence: TGTGCCAGCAGCCCCAACGGGGCTCCTTCCTATGGCTACACCTTC. Translating gives CASSPNGAPSYGYTF.

This chain links TRBV14 with TRBJ2-3, with 12 positions matching TRBD2. The CDR3 totals 17 residues. V gave up 4 bases and J gave up 0 bases; unmatched junction bases: 5. CDR1 and CDR2 from the germline V gene are SGHDN and FVKESK. CDR3 sequence (DNA): TGTGCCAGCAGCCGGTCCCTAGCGGGGGGGAGCACAGATACGCAGTATTTT. It codes for CASSRSLAGGSTDTQYF.

The genes are TRBV6-5 and TRBJ1-1; a possible D gene is TRBD1 (5 bases). V lost 6 bases and J 7 bases, leaving 18 bases between the germline ends. This CDR3 has 14 residues. Germline V gene sequence: CDR1 MNHEY, CDR2 SVGAGI. CDR3 bases: TGTGCCAGCAGGGCGGACAACCCGTCGGGTGAAGCTTTCTTT. Translation: CASRADNPSGEAFF.

The genes are TRBV5-1 and TRBJ2-7; D might be TRBD1 (6 bases). Trimming removed 6 bases from V and 2 bases from J, with 18 bases in between. Germline CDR1 is SGHRS and CDR2 is YFSETQ. This CDR3 has 15 residues. For the CDR3, the DNA is TGCGCCAGCAACCGAGAACAGGGTAAACCCTACGAGCAGTACTTC. This encodes CASNREQGKPYEQYF.

This chain links TRBV12-5 with TRBJ1-1, with D unresolved. V lost 6 bases to trimming and J lost 7 bases, with 9 bases between them. Germline loops: CDR1 LGHNT, CDR2 FRNRAP. The CDR3 is 11 residues long. CDR3 coding DNA: TGTGCTAGTGGAACCCTTTTTGAAGCTTTCTTT. The encoded protein is CASGTLFEAFF.

This clone appeared a few times. This chain uses TRBV25-1 with TRBJ2-3; D may be TRBD1 (5 bases). Trimming removed 2 bases at V and 5 bases at J, with 14 bases between. CDR3 length equals 15 residues. Per the germline V gene, CDR1 is MGHDK and CDR2 is SYGVNS. The CDR3 region has the DNA TGTGCCAGCAGTGAAATGGGGAAGGGGCAAGATACGCAGTATTTT. It specifies CASSEMGKGQDTQYF.

In DNA, the CDR3 is TGTGCCTGGAGTGTTTCGAGAAAACTGTTTTTT. Translating gives CAWSVSRKLFF. V is TRBV30 and J is TRBJ1-4; D remains unclear. The CDR3 length is 11 residues. Germline loops: CDR1 GTSNPN, CDR2 SVGIG (reference sequence). V was trimmed by 0 bases and J by 10 bases, leaving 6 bases between them. The whole variable domain, remainder taken from reference TRBV30 and TRBJ1-4, is SQTIHQWPATLVQPVGSPLSLECTVEGTSNPNLYWYRQAAGRGLQLLFYSVGIGQISSEVPQNLSASRPQDRQFILSSKKLLLSDSGFYLCAWSVSRKLFFGSGTQLSVL.

This clone has a handful of counts. The rearrangement links TRBV5-1 to TRBJ2-7; unclear D gene. Germline CDR1 and CDR2: SGHRS and YFSETQ. The V gene lost 1 base and the J gene lost 7 bases, with 15 bases spanning the gap. The CDR3 is 14 residues long. The CDR3 DNA follows: TGCGCCAGCAGCTTGAACGGGCCTATGGGGGAGCAGTACTTC. The encoded protein is CASSLNGPMGEQYF.

This clone was seen a handful of times. The rearrangement uses TRBV5-1 and TRBJ2-5; D is ambiguous. The CDR3 has 13 amino acids. Deletions cut 0 bases from V and 2 bases from J, with 5 bases between. Germline loops: CDR1 SGHRS, CDR2 YFSETQ. The CDR3 DNA sequence: TGCGCCAGCAGCTTGGGCCGGCAAGAGACCCAGTACTTC. As protein: CASSLGRQETQYF. The variable domain in full, completed from reference TRBV5-1 and TRBJ2-5, reads KAGVTQTPRYLIKTRGQQVTLSCSPISGHRSVSWYQQTPGQGLQFLFEYFSETQRNKGNFPGRFSGRQFSNSRSEMNVSTLELGDSALYLCASSLGRQETQYFGPGTRLLVL.

This clone was counted a few times. The chain employs TRBV29-1 and TRBJ2-4; 7 bases are shared with TRBD2. The CDR3 length is 12 residues. The trim removed 3 bases at V and 7 bases at J, leaving 3 bases unmatched. Germline V CDR1 and CDR2: SQVTM, ANQGSEA. The CDR3 reads CSVEQGGNIQYF. The CDR3 nucleotides are TGCAGCGTTGAGCAGGGAGGGAACATTCAGTACTTC.

A note on this clone: Other nucleotide sequences from this sample produce the same CDR3. The gene calls are TRBV7-9 and TRBJ1-1, with D possibly TRBD1 on 6 matching bases. There are 13 residues in the CDR3. Trimming took 1 base from V and 4 from J, leaving 7 bases between them. Germline V CDR1 and CDR2: SEHNR, FQNEAQ (reference sequence). The CDR3 DNA sequence: TGTGCCAGCAGCTTAGGAGGGGGCACTGAAGCTTTCTTT. Translation: CASSLGGGTEAFF.

The rearrangement joins TRBV6-1 to TRBJ1-6; a weak D match, TRBD1 (5 bases). CDR1 is MNHNS and CDR2 is SASEGT in the germline V gene. The CDR3 is made up of 14 amino acids. V dropped 7 bases and J dropped 9 bases, with 16 bases sitting between them. The CDR3 DNA reads TGTGCCAGCATTAGTGGGACCGAAAGTTCACCCCTCCACTTT. Its translation: CASISGTESSPLHF.

The chain has TRBV9 and TRBJ2-3; D unresolved. Germline V gene lookup returns CDR1 SGDLS and CDR2 YYNGEE. This CDR3 spans 15 amino acids. The ends were cut back, 0 bases at V and 2 bases at J, with 10 bases in the middle. The CDR3 bases are TGTGCCAGCAGCGTAGGGCAGTGGAACACAGATACGCAGTATTTT. Its translation: CASSVGQWNTDTQYF. Supplemented by reference TRBV9 and TRBJ2-3, the full variable domain reads DSGVTQTPKHLITATGQRVTLRCSPRSGDLSVYWYQQSLDQGLQFLIQYYNGEERAKGNILERFSAQQFPDLHSELNLSSLELGDSALYFCASSVGQWNTDTQYFGPGTRLTVL.

In its sample, this clone was seen a few times. V usage is TRBV5-1 and J usage is TRBJ2-3; D unresolved. Looked up from germline, CDR1 is SGHRS and CDR2 is YFSETQ. The CDR3 runs to 11 residues. Between the trimmed V and J ends, which lost 2 bases and 2 bases, there was a span of 0 bases. In nucleotides, the CDR3 is TGCGCCAGCAGCTTCACAGATACGCAGTATTTT. It is translated as CASSFTDTQYF.

This clone appeared once. The chain recombines TRBV4-1 with TRBJ2-5; 8 nucleotides line up with TRBD1. Germline CDR1 is MGHRA and CDR2 is YSYEKL. Trimming at V came to 4 bases and at J to 2 bases, leaving 6 bases not matched to a gene. The CDR3 length is 15 residues. CDR3 sequence: CASSLSQGVQETQYF. In DNA form, the CDR3 reads TGCGCCAGCAGCCTCTCACAGGGGGTACAAGAGACCCAGTACTTC.

The V call is TRBV7-9, the J call TRBJ1-5; a weak D match, TRBD1 (6 bases). Germline values: CDR1 SEHNR, CDR2 FQNEAQ (reference sequence). Trimming stripped 5 bases from V and 0 bases from J, with 17 bases between. This CDR3 contains 17 residues. CDR3 loop: CASSLEDSEYSNQPQHF. In DNA form, the CDR3 reads TGTGCCAGCAGCCTAGAGGACAGCGAATATAGCAATCAGCCCCAGCATTTT.

The V gene is TRBV5-1, the J gene TRBJ2-7; no firm D call. Germline V CDR1 and CDR2: SGHRS, YFSETQ. V lost 3 bases, J lost 6 bases, and 16 bases lay in between. CDR3 length equals 14 residues. CDR3 region: CASSSSVNSLEQYF. The CDR3 nucleotides are TGCGCCAGCAGCTCATCAGTTAATAGTCTCGAGCAGTACTTC.

This clone was recorded once. The V call is TRBV7-2, the J call TRBJ2-7, with D perhaps matching TRBD1 (5 bases). The V end lost 0 bases, the J end lost 3 bases, and 18 bases lay between the germline ends. CDR1 and CDR2 from the germline V gene are SGHTA and FQGNSA. The CDR3 is 17 residues long. CDR3 sequence reads: CASSLAWSWAGNYEQYF. DNA for the CDR3: TGTGCCAGCAGCTTAGCGTGGAGCTGGGCAGGGAACTACGAGCAGTACTTC.